This TCR beta chain was sequenced during a study of cytomegalovirus exposure and HLA in healthy donors. Study-level points and caveats: Per published accounts, TCR beta sequences correctly predicted the HLA-A and HLA-B alleles of most subjects.

As to this clone: Its antigen is unknown.

A multiplex PCR was run with 60 Vbeta primers and 13 Jbeta primers. Profiled with immunoSEQ multiplex PCR; TCRdb holds only in-frame clones, not every one. The sample carries some 120,000 clones, around 80% recorded once. The sequencing sample was made of PBMCs. The origin of this receptor is a man aged 25-45 years in good health and CMV-seronegative.

CDR3: CAMPERDREAEQYF. The DNA of the CDR3 is TGTGCCATGCCTGAGAGGGACAGGGAGGCCGAGCAGTACTTC. This chain joins TRBV21-1 and TRBJ2-7; the table's TRBD1 call for D was not verified on the DNA. TRBV21-1 is shown as a pseudogene. CDR3 length: 14 amino acids.